The clone carrying this TCR beta chain was observed at least ten times. These data belong to a study of blood T cell repertoires in COVID-19. Trimming pared 0 bases from V and 5 bases from J, leaving 14 bases between. The CDR3 sequence is 15 residues long. CDR1 is SGDLS, CDR2 YYNGEE, per germline. Per the authors' pipeline: Researchers report that nucleated cell counts were estimated from reference gene primer amplification. Clones were sequenced by immunoSEQ multiplex PCR, and TCRdb holds only the in-frame ones, with some missing. That table supplies the V and J calls and clone size; D and trimming were determined from the DNA. The sample lists about 130,000 clones; around 74% were seen once. One Seattle source followed patients from active infection through their disease course.

The chain recombines TRBV9 with TRBJ2-5; tentatively, D is TRBD2 (7 bases). The sample consisted of peripheral blood. The TCR originated in an elderly man with COVID-19, enrolled during active disease. The CDR3 nucleotides read TGTGCCAGCAGCGTAGGATTACAGGGAGGGGAGACCCAGTACTTC. Amino acid sequence: CASSVGLQGGETQYF. Together with reference TRBV9 and TRBJ2-5, the CDR3 gives the full variable domain: DSGVTQTPKHLITATGQRVTLRCSPRSGDLSVYWYQQSLDQGLQFLIQYYNGEERAKGNILERFSAQQFPDLHSELNLSSLELGDSALYFCASSVGLQGGETQYFGPGTRLLVL.